This TCR beta chain was sequenced during a study of tumor-infiltrating lymphocytes in primary liver carcinoma. About this clonotype itself: Its antigen is as yet unknown. A single base separates this from a much larger clone, so it may be a read error.

This CDR3 region has 16 residues. Per the germline V gene, CDR1 is MGHRA and CDR2 is YSYEKL. The investigators made TCR beta cDNA from about 500 ng total RNA, using a constant-region primer. Three rounds of nested multiplex PCR with slightly modified ARM-PCR produced TCR beta libraries. Each of the first two PCR rounds ran roughly 10 cycles with TRBV1-TRBV30 forward and C-beta reverse primers. TCRdb redid the calling of the multiplex PCR reads with MiXCR, one entry per CDR3 protein. The sample holds roughly 120,000 distinct CDR3 sequences, less than 80% seen once. Study conclusions and caveats: The top-250-clone fraction was significantly higher in tumors than in blood (p = 0.039).

It was from approximately 20-30 mg of unsorted bulk tissue that RNA and DNA were co-extracted. The chain carries TRBV4-1 and TRBJ1-1, with unresolved D. The receptor was derived from a woman in her sixties with primary liver carcinoma and hepatitis B virus infection. Specimen: liver tumor tissue from sampling region 1. Documented subset: tumor region T1, superior pole. The CDR3 bases are TGCGCCAGCGGCCAAGATGGTAGGGAGGGAGGAATTGAAGCTTTCTTT. As protein: CASGQDGREGGIEAFF.